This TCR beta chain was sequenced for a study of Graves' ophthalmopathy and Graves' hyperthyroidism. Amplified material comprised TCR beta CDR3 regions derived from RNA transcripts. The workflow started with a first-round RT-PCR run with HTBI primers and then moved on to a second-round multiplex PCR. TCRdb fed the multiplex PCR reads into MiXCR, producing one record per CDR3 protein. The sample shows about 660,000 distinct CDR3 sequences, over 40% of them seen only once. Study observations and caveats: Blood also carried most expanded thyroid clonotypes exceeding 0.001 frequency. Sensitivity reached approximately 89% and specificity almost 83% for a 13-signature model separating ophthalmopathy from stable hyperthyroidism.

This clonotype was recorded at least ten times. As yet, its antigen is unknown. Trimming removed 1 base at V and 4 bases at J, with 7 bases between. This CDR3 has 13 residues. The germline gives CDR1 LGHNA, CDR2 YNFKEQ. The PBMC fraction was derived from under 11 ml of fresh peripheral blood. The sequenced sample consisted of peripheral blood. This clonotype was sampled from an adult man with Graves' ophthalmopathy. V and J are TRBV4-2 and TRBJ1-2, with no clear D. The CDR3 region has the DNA TGTGCCAGCAGCCAAGGGTCATCCTATGGCTACACCTTC. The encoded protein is CASSQGSSYGYTF.